Reported below is one T cell receptor beta chain. Other DNA variants within this sample encode the same CDR3. V trimming: 0 bases; J trimming: 6 bases; junction bases outside the gene matches: 16. The CDR3 has 18 amino acids. Germline V gene sequence: CDR1 LGHNT, CDR2 FRNRAP. The data are from a study of cytomegalovirus exposure and HLA in healthy donors. 60 Vbeta and 13 Jbeta primers were used in PCR. Clones were sequenced by immunoSEQ multiplex PCR, and TCRdb holds only the in-frame ones, with some missing. The sample totals 150,000 to 200,000 clones; its top ten clones hold about 0.74%. The source material was PBMCs. J is TRBJ1-1 and V is TRBV12-5, with TRBD1 identical over 7 bases. The sequence came from a boy aged 5 to 17 in good health and CMV-seronegative. The CDR3 spells CASGLVLTGTESIPEAFF. In DNA form, the CDR3 reads TGTGCTAGTGGTTTGGTTCTTACGGGGACAGAGTCCATTCCTGAAGCTTTCTTT.